This T cell receptor (beta chain) is from a study of CD8+ T cells in alopecia areata (dated by TCRdb to between 2017 and 2018). For the study in its entirety: To study T cell clonal expansion in alopecia areata, the researchers applied high-throughput TCRbeta sequencing to both the C3H/HeJ mouse model and human patients. Scalp tissue and sorted CD4+ and CD8+ peripheral blood T cells from patchy and totalis/universalis alopecia areata patients and from healthy controls were covered by human TCRbeta sequencing. Scalp clonality was compared across normal scalp (n=4), patchy alopecia areata scalp (n=8), and alopecia totalis/universalis scalp (n=8). RNA was obtained with the PAXgene miRNA kit for fixed scalp, the miRNeasy kit for PBMCs, and the RNeasy kit for mouse skin. TCRbeta CDR3 regions were amplified by immunoSEQ multiplex PCR with 35 Vbeta forward and 13 Jbeta reverse primers.

CDR3 length: 14 amino acids, cysteine to phenylalanine. Of the read, only the CDR3 DNA is kept; its 42 bases are in frame from base 1. The CDR1 and CDR2 encoded by the germline V gene (reference sequence) are GTSNPN and SVGIG. V is pared back by 4 bases and J by 6 bases, with 16 bases lying between the germline termini. PBMCs were isolated by density centrifugation and stained for CD3, CD4 and CD8, and CD4+ and CD8+ T cells were sorted on a FACSAria. Scalp biopsies and blood samples were obtained from unaffected controls. Worth noting for this clone: The antigen it recognizes is unknown. No base qualities exist here, and no much larger clone lies one base off it.

What the study reported, not specific to this receptor: Lesional scalp, especially in alopecia totalis/universalis, showed higher clonality and more expanded CD8+ clones than normal scalp, suggesting antigenic drive. Unlike mouse skin, which is dominated by gammadelta T cells, normal human skin has resident alphabeta T cells that are also sequenced, and this complicates analysis of the scalp TCR repertoire. Compared with mice, TCR sequences shared between patients were less clear, possibly partly because of HLA diversity across the patient population.

Library construction relied on the immunoSEQ multiplex PCR assay. RNA was extracted from all samples and reverse transcribed into cDNA as template for TCR sequencing. First-strand cDNA was synthesized using SuperScript III with a 2:1 mix of oligo-dT and random hexamers. Amplification bias was assessed with a synthetic immune receptor repertoire, and residual bias was removed computationally. The published analysis was carried out like this. After raw reads were preprocessed to remove errors, the CDR3 was defined following IMGT conventions as running from the conserved cysteine to phenylalanine. Clonality was calculated as 1 minus Shannon entropy normalized by log2 of the number of productive unique TCRs. Scalp TCRbeta sequences were cross-referenced with sorted blood CD4 and CD8 repertoires so that the CD4 or CD8 identity of scalp clones could be inferred. TCRdb retrieved this table from immuneACCESS and kept in-frame rearrangements only. Not all clones are present; in checked studies, unresolved V genes account for under half, and no reason is known for the remainder. The V and J calls and clone size are taken from that table; D and trimming were inferred from the DNA. This sample holds about 140,000 clones; approximately 60% were observed only once. The ten biggest clones cover 36% of the sample.

The sample consisted of CD8+ T cells sorted from blood. The chain is encoded by TRBV30 joined to TRBJ1-5, with TRBD1 perhaps the D gene, on 5 matching bases. This TCR was recovered from a human donor in good health. The nucleotide sequence is TGTGCCTGGATGCGCCCAGGGAACGGTCAGCCCCAGCATTTT. Its protein product is CAWMRPGNGQPQHF. Reference TRBV30 and TRBJ1-5 proteins supply the regions before and after the CDR3; the full variable domain is: SQTIHQWPATLVQPVGSPLSLECTVEGTSNPNLYWYRQAAGRGLQLLFYSVGIGQISSEVPQNLSASRPQDRQFILSSKKLLLSDSGFYLCAWMRPGNGQPQHFGDGTRLSIL.